This entry concerns a single TCR beta chain. Its cognate antigen is unknown. The PCR had 60 Vbeta and 13 Jbeta primers. Sequencing was performed with immunoSEQ multiplex PCR; in TCRdb, only in-frame clones are kept and a portion is missing. The data hold approximately 170,000 clones, with approximately 80% observed a single time. This entry is derived from a study of cytomegalovirus exposure and HLA in healthy donors. The study sampled nominally healthy donors, though unrecorded immune exposures were likely. General observations from the study: In an earlier analysis, about 87% or about 30%: the productive usage of most TCR beta V segments. There were 150 to 200 TCR beta chains listed as cytomegalovirus-associated.

Trimming took off 2 bases at V and 8 bases at J, with 21 bases between the two ends. The CDR3 consists of 15 residues. Germline CDR1 SQVTM, CDR2 ANQGSEA. The chain couples TRBV29-1 to TRBJ1-1; D may be TRBD1 (6 bases). The source of this sequence is a woman younger than 30 in good health and CMV-seronegative. Sequenced input: PBMCs. CDR3: CSVELPDSKDFEAFF. The CDR3 DNA follows: TGCAGCGTTGAATTACCGGACAGCAAAGATTTCGAAGCTTTCTTT.